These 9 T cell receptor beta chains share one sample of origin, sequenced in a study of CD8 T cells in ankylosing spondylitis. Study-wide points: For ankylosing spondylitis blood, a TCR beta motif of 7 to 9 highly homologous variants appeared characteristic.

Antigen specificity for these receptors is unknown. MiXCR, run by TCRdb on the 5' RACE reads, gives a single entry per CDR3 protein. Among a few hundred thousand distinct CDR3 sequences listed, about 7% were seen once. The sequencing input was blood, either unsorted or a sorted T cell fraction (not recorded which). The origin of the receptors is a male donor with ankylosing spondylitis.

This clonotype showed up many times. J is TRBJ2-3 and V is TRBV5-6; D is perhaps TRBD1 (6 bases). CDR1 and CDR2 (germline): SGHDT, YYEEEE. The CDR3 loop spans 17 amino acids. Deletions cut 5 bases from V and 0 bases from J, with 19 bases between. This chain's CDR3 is CASSYNRRTASTDTQYF. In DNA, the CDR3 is TGTGCCAGCAGTTATAATCGCCGGACAGCTAGCACAGATACGCAGTATTTT.

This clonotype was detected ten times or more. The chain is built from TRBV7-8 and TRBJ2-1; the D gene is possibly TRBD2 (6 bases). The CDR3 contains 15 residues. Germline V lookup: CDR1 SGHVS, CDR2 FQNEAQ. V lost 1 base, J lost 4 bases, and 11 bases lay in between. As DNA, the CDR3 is TGTGCCAGCAGCTTAGGGAGGGCCGGGTACAATGAGCAGTTCTTC. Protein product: CASSLGRAGYNEQFF.

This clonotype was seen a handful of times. This chain's CDR3 is CASSQDWPRGGQPQHF. The DNA of the CDR3 is TGCGCCAGCAGCCAAGATTGGCCGAGGGGTGGTCAGCCCCAGCATTTT. V usage is TRBV4-3 and J usage is TRBJ1-5; weak D call: TRBD1 (5 bases). Trimming cost V 0 bases and J 6 bases, with 15 bases left between them. The length of the CDR3 is 16 residues. The germline gives CDR1 LGHNA, CDR2 YSLEER.

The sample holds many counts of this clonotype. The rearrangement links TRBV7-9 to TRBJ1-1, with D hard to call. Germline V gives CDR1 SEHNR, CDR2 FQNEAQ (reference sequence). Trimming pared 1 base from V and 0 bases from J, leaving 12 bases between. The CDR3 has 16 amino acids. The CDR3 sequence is CASSLGPARLNTEAFF. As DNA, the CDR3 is TGTGCCAGCAGCTTAGGTCCGGCCAGACTGAACACTGAAGCTTTCTTT.

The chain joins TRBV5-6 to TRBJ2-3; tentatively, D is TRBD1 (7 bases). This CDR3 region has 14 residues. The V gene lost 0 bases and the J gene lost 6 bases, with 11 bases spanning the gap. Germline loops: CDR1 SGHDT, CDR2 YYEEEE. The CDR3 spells CASSLVSGGDTQYF. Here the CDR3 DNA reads TGTGCCAGCAGCTTGGTTTCAGGGGGGGATACGCAGTATTTT.

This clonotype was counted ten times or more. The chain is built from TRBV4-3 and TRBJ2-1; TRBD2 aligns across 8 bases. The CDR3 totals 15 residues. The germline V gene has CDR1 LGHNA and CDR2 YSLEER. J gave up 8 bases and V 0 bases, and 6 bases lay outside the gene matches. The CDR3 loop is CASSQDRAGVDEQFF. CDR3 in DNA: TGCGCCAGCAGCCAAGATCGAGCGGGAGTCGATGAGCAGTTCTTC.

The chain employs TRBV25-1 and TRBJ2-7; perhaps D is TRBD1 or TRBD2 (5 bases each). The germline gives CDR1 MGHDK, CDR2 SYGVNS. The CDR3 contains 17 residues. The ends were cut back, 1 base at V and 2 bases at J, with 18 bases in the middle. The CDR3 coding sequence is TGTGCCAGCAGTGAATTGGTGGGGACCCCGAAAGCCTACGAGCAGTACTTC. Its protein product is CASSELVGTPKAYEQYF.

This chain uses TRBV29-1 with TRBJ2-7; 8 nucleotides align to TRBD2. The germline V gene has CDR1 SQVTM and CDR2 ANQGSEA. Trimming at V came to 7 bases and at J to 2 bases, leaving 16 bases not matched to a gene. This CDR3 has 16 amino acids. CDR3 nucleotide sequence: TGCAGCGCCGGGGGTATTCCGGGACTAGTACCCTACGAGCAGTACTTC. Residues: CSAGGIPGLVPYEQYF.

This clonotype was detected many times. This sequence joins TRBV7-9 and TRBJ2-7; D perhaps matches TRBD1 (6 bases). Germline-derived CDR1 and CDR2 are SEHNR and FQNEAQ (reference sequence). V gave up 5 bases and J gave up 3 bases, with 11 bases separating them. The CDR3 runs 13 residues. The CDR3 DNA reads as TGTGCCAGCAGCCAGGGACATAGCTACGAGCAGTACTTC. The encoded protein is CASSQGHSYEQYF.